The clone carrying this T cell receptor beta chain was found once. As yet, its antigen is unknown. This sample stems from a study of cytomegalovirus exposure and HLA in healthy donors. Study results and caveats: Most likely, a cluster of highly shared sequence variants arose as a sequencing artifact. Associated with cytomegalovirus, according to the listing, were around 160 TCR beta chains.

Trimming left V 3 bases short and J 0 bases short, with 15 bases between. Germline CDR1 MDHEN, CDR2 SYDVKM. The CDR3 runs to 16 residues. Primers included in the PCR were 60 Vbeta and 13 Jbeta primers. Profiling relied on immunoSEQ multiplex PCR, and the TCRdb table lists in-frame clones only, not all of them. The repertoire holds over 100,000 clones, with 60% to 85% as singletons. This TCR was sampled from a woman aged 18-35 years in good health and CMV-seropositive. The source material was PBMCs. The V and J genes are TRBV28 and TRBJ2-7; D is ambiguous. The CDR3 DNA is TGTGCCAGCAGTTTTGGGCTTGGTCAGAGCTCCTACGAGCAGTACTTC. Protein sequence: CASSFGLGQSSYEQYF. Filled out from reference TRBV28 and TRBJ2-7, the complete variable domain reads DVKVTQSSRYLVKRTGEKVFLECVQDMDHENMFWYRQDPGLGLRLIYFSYDVKMKEKGDIPEGYSVSREKKERFSLILESASTNQTSMYLCASSFGLGQSSYEQYFGPGTRLTVT.